This T cell receptor (beta chain) derives from a study of blood T cell repertoires in COVID-19. Study-wide background: Sample material is recorded as cDNA or gDNA derived from T cells, B-cell-depleted T cells, or PBMCs.

In the original workflow: Estimated nucleated cell counts came from reference gene primer amplification. Profiled with immunoSEQ multiplex PCR; TCRdb holds only in-frame clones, not every one. The DNA gave D and trimming, while V, J and clone size come from that table. The table includes roughly 61,000 clones, 70% to 75% detected once. The table lists this clone with a few counts. The CDR3 extends over 13 amino acids. Germline V lookup: CDR1 GTSNPN, CDR2 SVGIG (reference sequence). J lost 7 bases, V lost 0 bases, and 5 bases had no gene match. Sequenced material: peripheral blood. The clonotype was recovered from a woman in her 70s with acute or convalescent COVID-19. The V and J genes are TRBV30 and TRBJ1-2; 7 positions agree with TRBD1. DNA of the CDR3: TGTGCCTGGAGTGTGCAGGGGGTGAGTGGCTACACCTTC. This translates into CAWSVQGVSGYTF.